One sample yielded the 23 T cell receptor beta chains listed below, sequenced in a study of blood T cell repertoires in COVID-19. Generated by immunoSEQ multiplex PCR, the TCRdb table keeps only in-frame clones and is missing some. The sample holds around 150,000 clones, 85% seen once. The sample consisted of peripheral blood. Receptor source: a human donor with acute or convalescent COVID-19. The donor label of this sample is uncertain.

The chain joins TRBV5-1 to TRBJ1-2; 8 bases match TRBD1. The CDR3 totals 15 residues. The trim removed 0 bases at V and 0 bases at J, leaving 1 base unmatched. CDR1 and CDR2 (germline): SGHRS, YFSETQ. The CDR3 loop is CASSLGTGTNYGYTF. As DNA, the CDR3 is TGCGCCAGCAGCTTGGGGACAGGGACTAACTATGGCTACACCTTC.

This clone was observed a handful of times. This chain connects TRBV6-5 to TRBJ1-1; D may be TRBD1 (5 bases). V dropped 5 bases and J dropped 2 bases, with 9 bases sitting between them. CDR1 is MNHEY, CDR2 SVGAGI, per germline. The CDR3 sequence is 13 residues long. The CDR3 coding sequence is TGTGCCAGCAGTCCCCAGGGTAACACTGAAGCTTTCTTT. As protein: CASSPQGNTEAFF.

V is TRBV5-1 and J is TRBJ2-5, with 13 nucleotides matching TRBD2. V lost 3 bases and J lost 5; bases outside the gene matches: 7. This CDR3 is built from 16 residues. CDR1 is SGHRS, CDR2 YFSETQ, per germline. The CDR3 coding sequence is TGCGCCAGCAGCTGGACTAGCGGGGGTTTAGGGGAGACCCAGTACTTC. Translated, it gives CASSWTSGGLGETQYF. Filled out from reference TRBV5-1 and TRBJ2-5, the complete variable domain reads KAGVTQTPRYLIKTRGQQVTLSCSPISGHRSVSWYQQTPGQGLQFLFEYFSETQRNKGNFPGRFSGRQFSNSRSEMNVSTLELGDSALYLCASSWTSGGLGETQYFGPGTRLLVL.

This clone was detected only a few times. The rearrangement uses TRBV7-9 and TRBJ1-4; 7 bases align to TRBD1. V trimming: 3 bases; J trimming: 5 bases; junction bases outside the gene matches: 3. Germline lookup yields CDR1 SEHNR and CDR2 FQNEAQ (reference sequence). CDR3 length: 14 residues. CDR3 region: CASSFRQGNEKLFF. For the CDR3, the DNA is TGTGCCAGCAGCTTTCGACAGGGAAATGAAAAACTGTTTTTT.

This clone appeared a few times. The CDR3, as DNA: TGTGCCACCAGTGATGGAGTCTCCTCTAACTATGGCTACACCTTC. Encoded protein: CATSDGVSSNYGYTF. The chain uses TRBV24-1 and TRBJ1-2; D ambiguous. Germline lookup yields CDR1 KGHDR and CDR2 SFDVKD. Deletions cut 3 bases from V and 0 bases from J, with 10 bases between. CDR3 length: 15 amino acids.

V gene TRBV19 combines with J gene TRBJ1-2; 7 nucleotides agree with TRBD1. This CDR3 is 14 amino acids long. The germline V gene encodes CDR1 LNHDA and CDR2 SQIVND (reference sequence). V was clipped by 6 bases and J by 4 bases; unmatched bases: 8. The CDR3 coding sequence is TGTGCCAGTAGGGATACAGGGGTCCTCTATGGCTACACCTTC. It codes for CASRDTGVLYGYTF.

The chain carries TRBV7-2 and TRBJ2-1; 8 nucleotides align to TRBD2. The CDR3 is 14 residues long. Germline V gene data show CDR1 as SGHTA and CDR2 as FQGNSA. Trimming took 5 bases from V and 5 from J; bases not matched to a gene: 5. The CDR3 DNA sequence: TGTGCCAGCAGCCCCAGCGGGGGCCACAATGAGCAGTTCTTC. It yields the protein CASSPSGGHNEQFF.

The chain uses TRBV6-5 and TRBJ1-5; D gene unclear. V gave up 2 bases and J gave up 6 bases, with 14 bases separating them. The CDR3 is 15 amino acids. Germline CDR1 reads MNHEY; CDR2 reads SVGAGI. In DNA form, the CDR3 reads TGTGCCAGCAGTTACGGGCAGTGGTCTTTTCAGCCCCAGCATTTT. It specifies CASSYGQWSFQPQHF.

V usage is TRBV6-5 and J usage is TRBJ1-1, with D possibly being TRBD1 (5 bases). V was shortened by 5 bases and J by 0 bases, with 13 bases between the two germline ends. The CDR3 totals 15 residues. In germline, CDR1 is MNHEY, CDR2 SVGAGI. CDR3: CASSTQTEMNTEAFF. CDR3 bases: TGTGCCAGCAGTACCCAGACAGAAATGAACACTGAAGCTTTCTTT.

This clone ranks as medium-sized (0.01 to 0.1%). This chain uses TRBV19 with TRBJ2-7; 11 bases align to TRBD1. J lost 1 base, V lost 3 bases, and 2 bases had no gene match. CDR3 length equals 15 residues. The germline gives CDR1 LNHDA, CDR2 SQIVND (reference sequence). The CDR3 protein is CASSIGTGGSYEQYF. The CDR3 bases are TGTGCCAGTAGTATCGGGACAGGGGGGTCCTACGAGCAGTACTTC.

The CDR3 DNA is TGTGCCAGCACAGATCCGAACACCGGGGAGCTGTTTTTT. Its protein product is CASTDPNTGELFF. This chain uses TRBV28 with TRBJ2-2, with unresolved D. The germline V and J ends were trimmed by 7 bases and 0 bases, with 6 bases remaining between them. The CDR3 is 13 amino acids. CDR1 is MDHEN and CDR2 is SYDVKM in the germline V gene.

The V and J genes are TRBV18 and TRBJ2-3, with D possibly matching TRBD1 (5 bases). V shed 0 bases and J shed 4 bases, with 11 bases lying between them. The CDR3 is 15 amino acids. Per germline, CDR1 KGHSH and CDR2 LQKENI. CDR3 DNA: TGTGCCAGCTCACCACCGGCCAGGGCCGCAGATACGCAGTATTTT. This gives the protein CASSPPARAADTQYF.

This clone has only one observation. Relative to the germline gene, one junction end is altered; a read error may explain this. The chain links TRBV18 to TRBJ2-7; 7 nucleotides match TRBD1. CDR3 length: 15 amino acids. CDR1 KGHSH and CDR2 LQKENI come from the germline V gene. The chain's CDR3 is CASSAEQGSSSEQYF. CDR3 nucleotides: TGTGCCAGCTCAGCCGAACAGGGGTCCTCCTCCGAGCAGTACTTC.

For the CDR3, the DNA is TGTGCCAGCAGCTCCACAGGTAACCAGCAGTACTTC. It codes for CASSSTGNQQYF. This chain joins TRBV13 and TRBJ2-7, with D perhaps TRBD1 (5 bases). Germline V CDR1 and CDR2: PRHDT, FYEKMQ (reference sequence). V lost 4 bases to trimming and J lost 8 bases, with 12 bases between them. This CDR3 is 12 amino acids long.

This clone showed up just once. V and J are TRBV6-6 and TRBJ2-5; a possible D gene is TRBD1 (6 bases). V lost 5 bases and J 4 bases, leaving 23 bases between the germline ends. The V gene's germline CDR1 is MNHNY and CDR2 SVGAGI (reference sequence). This CDR3 spans 17 amino acids. DNA of the CDR3: TGTGCCAGCAGTCCAACCGTCGGACAGATAGTAATAGAGACCCAGTACTTC. Translating gives CASSPTVGQIVIETQYF.

The J gene is TRBJ2-2, the V gene TRBV24-1; possibly TRBD2 for D (6 bases). Germline V gene data show CDR1 as KGHDR and CDR2 as SFDVKD. V was cut by 9 bases and J by 4 bases, with 26 bases left in between. The CDR3 sequence is 18 residues long. The CDR3 nucleotides read TGTGCCACCCAAGGAGGGATGTCAGGTAGGGTGAGCACCGGGGAGCTGTTTTTT. Encoded protein: CATQGGMSGRVSTGELFF.

The chain employs TRBV3-1 (or the pseudogene TRBV3-2) and TRBJ2-2; 8 positions match TRBD1. Germline V gene lookup returns CDR1 LGHDT and CDR2 YNNKEL (reference sequence). This CDR3 spans 16 amino acids. The ends lost 1 base at V and 1 base at J; junction bases unmatched: 2. The CDR3 region is CASSQVGTGNTGELFF. For the CDR3, the DNA is TGTGCCAGCAGCCAAGTGGGGACAGGGAACACCGGGGAGCTGTTTTTT.

This clone was detected only once. Written as DNA, the CDR3 is TGTGCCAGCTCACCATCGGGACAGAACTATGGCTACACCTTC. The encoded protein is CASSPSGQNYGYTF. The chain links TRBV18 to TRBJ1-2; 7 bases are a match to TRBD1. The J segment lost 2 bases and the V segment lost 2 bases, leaving 2 bases of the junction unmatched. Germline V CDR1 and CDR2: KGHSH, LQKENI. The CDR3 is 14 residues long. Full variable domain (outside the CDR3, taken from reference TRBV18 and TRBJ1-2): NAGVMQNPRHLVRRRGQEARLRCSPMKGHSHVYWYRQLPEEGLKFMVYLQKENIIDESGMPKERFSAEFPKEGPSILRIQQVVRGDSAAYFCASSPSGQNYGYTFGSGTRLTVV.

This clone showed up just a few times. The chain uses TRBV7-8 and TRBJ2-7, with TRBD1 matching over 9 bases. Germline lookup yields CDR1 SGHVS and CDR2 FQNEAQ. Germline trimming cut 0 bases from V and 5 bases from J; bases unmatched to any gene: 8. The CDR3 contains 16 residues. The CDR3 loop reads CASSLAGTGKINEQYF. CDR3 sequence (DNA): TGTGCCAGCAGCTTAGCAGGGACAGGGAAAATCAACGAGCAGTACTTC.

CDR3 coding DNA: TGTGCCAGCTCACCACGGTCGGGGTTTGGTTCACCCCTCCACTTT. Protein: CASSPRSGFGSPLHF. V usage is TRBV18 and J usage is TRBJ1-6; no reliable D call. The CDR3 length is 15 residues. Germline V gene sequence: CDR1 KGHSH, CDR2 LQKENI. The V end lost 1 base, the J end lost 9 bases, and 13 bases lay between the germline ends.

The chain couples TRBV4-1 to TRBJ2-4; D gene unclear. CDR3 length: 17 residues. The germline CDR1 and CDR2 sequences are MGHRA and YSYEKL. V was shortened by 1 base and J by 2 bases, with 15 bases between the two germline ends. CDR3 in DNA: TGCGCCAGCAGCCAAGGCCACTCAACAGTTACCAAAAACATTCAGTACTTC. Its protein is CASSQGHSTVTKNIQYF.

V gene TRBV4-1 combines with J gene TRBJ2-1; 7 bases are shared with TRBD1. The V gene's germline CDR1 is MGHRA and CDR2 YSYEKL. The CDR3 is 16 amino acids. V shed 0 bases, J shed 0 bases, and the junction held 2 bases outside the gene matches. The CDR3 nucleotides are TGCGCCAGCAGCCAAGATTGGGACAGCTCCTACAATGAGCAGTTCTTC. Translating gives CASSQDWDSSYNEQFF.

This chain connects TRBV7-9 to TRBJ1-2, with TRBD1 matching over 10 bases. The V gene's germline CDR1 is SEHNR and CDR2 FQNEAQ (reference sequence). The CDR3 spans 13 residues. V lost 5 bases and J lost 12; bases outside the gene matches: 9. CDR3 loop: CASSLGQGGSDTF. CDR3 in DNA: TGTGCCAGCAGCCTCGGACAGGGGGGATCGGACACCTTC.